A single count supports the clone carrying this TCR beta chain. Trimming took 0 bases from V and 7 from J, leaving 7 bases between them. Germline V gene lookup returns CDR1 SEHNR and CDR2 FQNEAQ (reference sequence). CDR3 length: 13 residues. The record originates from a study of blood T cell repertoires in COVID-19. In the original analysis: Scientists estimated how many nucleated cells there were by amplifying reference gene primers. The assay was immunoSEQ multiplex PCR, and TCRdb's table has in-frame clones only and misses some. V, J and clone size are those of that table, while D and trimming were read from the DNA. The data show roughly 200,000 clones, roughly 90% seen once.

The chain uses TRBV7-9 and TRBJ2-1; D unclear. The clonotype was recovered from a man in his forties or fifties with COVID-19, enrolled during active disease. The specimen sequenced was peripheral blood. In DNA form, the CDR3 reads TGTGCCAGCAGCTTAGCACAGTCTAATGAGCAGTTCTTC. It specifies CASSLAQSNEQFF.